The entry below gives a single T cell receptor (beta chain) sequence along with its context. This record belongs to a study of blood T cell repertoires in COVID-19. Produced via immunoSEQ multiplex PCR; TCRdb's table is partial and in-frame only. Here the sample spans some 200,000 clones, around 84% being singletons. With V trimmed by 5 bases and J by 2 bases, 9 bases remained unmatched. The CDR3 is made up of 17 amino acids. Germline V gives CDR1 LNHDA, CDR2 SQIVND (reference sequence). V gene TRBV19 combines with J gene TRBJ2-2; 9 bases fit TRBD1. The TCR sequence derives from a man aged 25 to 45 with active or convalescent COVID-19. The sample comprised peripheral blood. This chain's CDR3 is CASSASRDRVNTGELFF. Here the CDR3 DNA reads TGTGCCAGTAGTGCTTCCCGGGACAGGGTAAACACCGGGGAGCTGTTTTTT.